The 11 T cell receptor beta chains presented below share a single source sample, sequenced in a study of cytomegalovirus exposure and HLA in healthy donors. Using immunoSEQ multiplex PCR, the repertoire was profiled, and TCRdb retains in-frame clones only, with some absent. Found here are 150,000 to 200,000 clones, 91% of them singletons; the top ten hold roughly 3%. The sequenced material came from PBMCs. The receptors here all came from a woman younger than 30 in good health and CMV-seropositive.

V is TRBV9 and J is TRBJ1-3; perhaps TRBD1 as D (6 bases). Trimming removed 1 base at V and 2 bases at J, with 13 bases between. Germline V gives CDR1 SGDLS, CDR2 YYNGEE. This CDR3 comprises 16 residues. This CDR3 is CASSVREPGAGNTIYF. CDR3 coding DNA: TGTGCCAGCAGCGTAAGGGAGCCAGGGGCTGGAAACACCATATATTTT.

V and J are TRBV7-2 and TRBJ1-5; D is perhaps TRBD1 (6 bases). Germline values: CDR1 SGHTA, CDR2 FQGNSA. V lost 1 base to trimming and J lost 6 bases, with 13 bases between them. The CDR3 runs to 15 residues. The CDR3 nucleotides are TGTGCCAGCAGCTTAGGGGGGCAGGGCCTTCAGCCCCAGCATTTT. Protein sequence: CASSLGGQGLQPQHF.

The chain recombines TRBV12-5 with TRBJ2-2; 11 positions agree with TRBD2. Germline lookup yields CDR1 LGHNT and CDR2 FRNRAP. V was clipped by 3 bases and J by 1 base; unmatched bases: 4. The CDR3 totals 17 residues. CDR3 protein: CASGFQLAGENTGELFF. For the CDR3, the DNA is TGTGCTAGTGGTTTCCAACTAGCGGGGGAGAACACCGGGGAGCTGTTTTTT.

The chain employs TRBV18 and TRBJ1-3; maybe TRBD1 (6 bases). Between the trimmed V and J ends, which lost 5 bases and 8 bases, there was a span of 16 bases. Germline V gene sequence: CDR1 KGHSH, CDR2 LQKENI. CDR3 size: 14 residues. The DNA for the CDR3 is TGTGCCAGCTCATCAGGGGTTTTCGAGGACACCATATATTTT. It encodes CASSSGVFEDTIYF. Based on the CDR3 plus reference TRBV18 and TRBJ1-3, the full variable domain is NAGVMQNPRHLVRRRGQEARLRCSPMKGHSHVYWYRQLPEEGLKFMVYLQKENIIDESGMPKERFSAEFPKEGPSILRIQQVVRGDSAAYFCASSSGVFEDTIYFGEGSWLTVV.

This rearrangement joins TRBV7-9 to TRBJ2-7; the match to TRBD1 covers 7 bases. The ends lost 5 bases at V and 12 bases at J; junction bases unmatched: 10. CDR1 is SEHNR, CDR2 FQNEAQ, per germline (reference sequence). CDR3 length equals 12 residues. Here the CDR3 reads CASSPTGRGGYF. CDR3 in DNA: TGTGCCAGCAGCCCGACAGGGAGAGGGGGGTACTTC.

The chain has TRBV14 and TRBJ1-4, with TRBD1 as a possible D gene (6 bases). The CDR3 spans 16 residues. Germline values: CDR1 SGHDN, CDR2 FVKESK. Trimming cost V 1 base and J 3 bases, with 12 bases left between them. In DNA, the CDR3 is TGTGCCAGCAGCCAAGTACAGGGTCATCCTAATGAAAAACTGTTTTTT. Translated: CASSQVQGHPNEKLFF.

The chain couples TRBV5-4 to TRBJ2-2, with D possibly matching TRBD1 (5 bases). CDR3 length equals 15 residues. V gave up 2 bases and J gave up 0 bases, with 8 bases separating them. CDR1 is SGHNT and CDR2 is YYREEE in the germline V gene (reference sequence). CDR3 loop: CASSLRTTNTGELFF. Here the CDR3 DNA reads TGTGCCAGCAGCTTAAGGACAACGAACACCGGGGAGCTGTTTTTT.

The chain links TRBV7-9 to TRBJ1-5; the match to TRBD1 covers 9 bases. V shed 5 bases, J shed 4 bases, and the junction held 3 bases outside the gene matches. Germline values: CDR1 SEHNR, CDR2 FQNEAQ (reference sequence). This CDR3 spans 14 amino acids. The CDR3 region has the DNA TGTGCCAGCAGCCTGACAGGGGGAAATCAGCCCCAGCATTTT. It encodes CASSLTGGNQPQHF. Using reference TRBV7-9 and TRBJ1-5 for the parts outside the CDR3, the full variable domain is DTGVSQNPRHKITKRGQNVTFRCDPISEHNRLYWYRQTLGQGPEFLTYFQNEAQLEKSRLLSDRFSAERPKGSFSTLEIQRTEQGDSAMYLCASSLTGGNQPQHFGDGTRLSIL.

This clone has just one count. CDR3 coding DNA: TGTGCCAGCAGTGAGGGCAGGGGGACCACAGATACGCAGTATTTT. It specifies CASSEGRGTTDTQYF. V gene TRBV6-4 combines with J gene TRBJ2-3; TRBD1 agrees at 7 bases. The CDR3 runs 15 residues. Trimming took 3 bases from V and 2 from J; bases not matched to a gene: 5. Germline CDR1 is MRHNA and CDR2 is SNTAGT.

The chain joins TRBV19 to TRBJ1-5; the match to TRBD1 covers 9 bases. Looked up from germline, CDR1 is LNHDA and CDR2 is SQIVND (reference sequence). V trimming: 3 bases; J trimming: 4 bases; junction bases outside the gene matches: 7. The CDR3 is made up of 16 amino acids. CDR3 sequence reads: CASSMTGTGYNQPQHF. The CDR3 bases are TGTGCCAGTAGTATGACCGGGACAGGGTATAATCAGCCCCAGCATTTT.

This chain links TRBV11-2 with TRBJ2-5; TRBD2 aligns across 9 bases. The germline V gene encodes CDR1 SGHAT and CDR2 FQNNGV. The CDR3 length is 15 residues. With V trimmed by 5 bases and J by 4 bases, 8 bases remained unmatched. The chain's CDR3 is CASSGAGGAVETQYF. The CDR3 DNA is TGTGCCAGCAGCGGGGCGGGGGGGGCGGTAGAGACCCAGTACTTC.